The 32 T cell receptor beta chains below were found in one sample sequenced in a study of vaccination and CD4 T cells after COVID-19. The time point was: late sampling 161 to 241 days after vaccination in a few convalescent patients. The treatment: roughly ten-day PBMC culture with coronavirus spike peptide pools or control peptides (ViraFEST assay). Sequenced with the Oncomine TCR Beta short-read assay was DNA taken from cultured CD4+ T cells. Via MiXCR, TCRdb re-called the PCR reads, giving one row per CDR3 protein. Here the sample spans some 15,000 distinct CDR3 sequences, around 55% being singletons. The antigens for these receptors are not known. The input for sequencing was CD4+ T cells from blood, cultured in vitro, taken about 7 months after SARS-CoV-2 vaccination. The receptors originated from a human donor who had recovered from COVID-19.

V is TRBV27 and J is TRBJ1-5, with D uncertain. CDR3 length equals 14 residues. V dropped 6 bases and J dropped 2 bases, with 11 bases sitting between them. In germline, CDR1 is MNHEY, CDR2 SMNVEV (reference sequence). CDR3 sequence: CASSALYGNQPQHF. For the CDR3, the DNA is TGTGCCAGCAGCGCACTTTACGGCAATCAGCCCCAGCATTTT.

This clonotype was seen a few times. The CDR3 DNA reads TGTGCCACCAGTAACTACCCCGTAGTGGACGAGCAGTACTTC. This gives the protein CATSNYPVVDEQYF. The V gene is TRBV15, the J gene TRBJ2-7, with D uncertain. This CDR3 region has 14 residues. In germline, CDR1 is LNHNV, CDR2 YYDKDF (reference sequence). V dropped 6 bases and J dropped 5 bases, with 17 bases sitting between them.

The rearrangement uses TRBV6-5 and TRBJ1-6, with D unclear. This CDR3 has 16 residues. Trimming removed 2 bases from V and 5 bases from J, with 13 bases in between. Germline V gives CDR1 MNHEY, CDR2 SVGAGI. Here the CDR3 reads CASSYTAGRNNSPLHF. The CDR3 region has the DNA TGTGCCAGCAGTTACACGGCAGGCCGAAATAATTCACCCCTCCACTTT.

Remarks on this clonotype: No DNA is shown, since the ends of the CDR3 on it are uncertain; the CDR3 is the one TCRdb lists. This chain links TRBV27 with TRBJ2-1; the D segment call TRBD2 is taken from the table without a DNA check. Germline CDR1 and CDR2: MNHEY and SMNVEV (reference sequence). Inclusive of both ends, the CDR3 amounts to 13 amino acids. The CDR3 region is CASSPWASGSPFF.

This chain connects TRBV20-1 to TRBJ1-2; D gene uncertain. The CDR3 is 13 amino acids. V was cut by 2 bases and J by 1 base, with 8 bases left in between. Germline-derived CDR1 and CDR2 are DFQATT and SNEGSKA (reference sequence). In DNA form, the CDR3 reads TGCAGTGCTAGACAGGTCTTTAACTATGGCTACACCTTC. Its protein is CSARQVFNYGYTF.

CDR3 bases: TGTGCCAGCAGCTTAGAAGTGAACACTGAAGCTTTCTTT. This codes for CASSLEVNTEAFF. The rearrangement uses TRBV7-6 and TRBJ1-1; no definite D call. This CDR3 comprises 13 residues. The V gene's germline CDR1 is SGHVS and CDR2 FNYEAQ. V dropped 1 base and J dropped 0 bases, with 3 bases sitting between them.

This sequence joins TRBV19 and TRBJ2-3; D is unclear. The CDR3 sequence is 11 residues long. Germline CDR1 and CDR2: LNHDA and SQIVND (reference sequence). The ends were cut back, 2 bases at V and 6 bases at J, with 3 bases in the middle. The chain's CDR3 is CASSIRDTQYF. CDR3 in DNA: TGTGCCAGTAGTATAAGGGATACGCAGTATTTT.

This clonotype was detected once. The V and J genes are TRBV20-1 and TRBJ2-1; 11 nucleotides line up with TRBD2. The CDR3 extends over 14 amino acids. In germline, CDR1 is DFQATT, CDR2 SNEGSKA (reference sequence). V was clipped by 5 bases and J by 6 bases; unmatched bases: 6. The CDR3 DNA reads as TGCAGTGCTGGTACTAGCGGGAGAACCAATGAGCAGTTCTTC. It specifies CSAGTSGRTNEQFF.

Only a few counts were recorded for this clonotype. V and J are TRBV7-3 and TRBJ2-7, with 9 bases fitting TRBD1. V shed 4 bases and J 6 bases; nucleotides not matched to a gene: 4. Germline loops: CDR1 SGHTA, CDR2 FQGTGA. This CDR3 has 13 amino acids. In nucleotides, the CDR3 is TGTGCCAGCAGCTCCGGGACAGGGTCCGAGCAGTACTTC. It encodes CASSSGTGSEQYF.

The J gene is TRBJ2-3, the V gene TRBV7-3; a weak D match, TRBD1 (6 bases). Germline loops: CDR1 SGHTA, CDR2 FQGTGA. The CDR3 sequence is 14 residues long. Trimming stripped 2 bases from V and 6 bases from J, with 12 bases between. The DNA for the CDR3 is TGTGCCAGCAGCTTACTTGGCCAGGGGGATACGCAGTATTTT. Translated: CASSLLGQGDTQYF.

The V and J genes are TRBV7-3 and TRBJ1-2, with 10 positions matching TRBD1. CDR1 and CDR2 from the germline V gene are SGHTA and FQGTGA. J was trimmed by 8 bases and V by 5 bases; bases with no gene match: 8. This CDR3 is built from 14 residues. The CDR3 region has the DNA TGTGCCAGCAGCCCATCCGGGACAGGGGTCGGCTACACCTTC. It encodes CASSPSGTGVGYTF.

V and J are TRBV6-1 and TRBJ1-1, with 7 positions matching TRBD1. CDR3 length: 14 residues. Germline trimming cut 5 bases from V and 5 bases from J; bases unmatched to any gene: 8. Germline V gene sequence: CDR1 MNHNS, CDR2 SASEGT. DNA of the CDR3: TGTGCCAGCAGTCCGAGAACGACAGGGACTGAAGCTTTCTTT. It translates to CASSPRTTGTEAFF.

The chain uses TRBV19 and TRBJ2-5; TRBD2 might be the D (6 bases). Germline V gene lookup returns CDR1 LNHDA and CDR2 SQIVND (reference sequence). Trimming left V 1 base short and J 5 bases short, with 8 bases between. This CDR3 is built from 13 residues. The CDR3 DNA is TGTGCCAGTAGTATAGGCGGGGAGGAGACCCAGTACTTC. Translated, it gives CASSIGGEETQYF.

The chain recombines TRBV4-2 with TRBJ2-5; 8 bases are a match to TRBD2. The length of the CDR3 is 16 residues. V was clipped by 3 bases and J by 6 bases; unmatched bases: 12. Germline V gives CDR1 LGHNA, CDR2 YNFKEQ. The CDR3 is CASSQSTLADQKTQYF. CDR3 bases: TGTGCCAGCAGCCAGAGCACACTAGCGGATCAAAAGACCCAGTACTTC.

This clonotype showed up just a few times. This chain connects TRBV6-1 to TRBJ2-5, with 9 nucleotides matching TRBD2. CDR1 is MNHNS, CDR2 SASEGT, per germline. V was pared by 6 bases and J by 5 bases, with 10 bases of the junction left unmatched. The CDR3 runs to 15 residues. CDR3 coding DNA: TGTGCCAGCAGAGGGTCCATAGCGGGGGAGGAGACCCAGTACTTC. Amino acid sequence: CASRGSIAGEETQYF.

The chain carries TRBV6-2 or TRBV6-3 and TRBJ1-2; tentative D call: TRBD1 (6 bases). CDR1 MNHEY and CDR2 SVGEGT come from the germline V gene. The length of the CDR3 is 13 residues. V gave up 5 bases and J gave up 2 bases, with 9 bases separating them. The CDR3 reads CASSPDRNYGYTF. The CDR3 DNA reads as TGTGCCAGCAGTCCTGACAGGAACTATGGCTACACCTTC.

The chain couples TRBV7-9 to TRBJ2-3; no clear D. The V and J ends lost 4 bases and 4 bases respectively, with 3 bases between them. Germline V gene data show CDR1 as SEHNR and CDR2 as FQNEAQ (reference sequence). The CDR3 is 11 amino acids. The CDR3 spells CASSYSDTQYF. CDR3 in DNA: TGTGCCAGCAGCTACTCAGATACGCAGTATTTT.

The chain recombines TRBV7-9 with TRBJ2-5; TRBD2 agrees at 9 bases. The CDR3 runs to 15 residues. The V gene's germline CDR1 is SEHNR and CDR2 FQNEAQ (reference sequence). V shed 3 bases, J shed 1 base, and the junction held 3 bases outside the gene matches. This CDR3 is CASSFSGGIQETQYF. The CDR3 DNA is TGTGCCAGCAGCTTTAGCGGGGGTATCCAAGAGACCCAGTACTTC.

This clonotype was recorded a few times. The V and J genes are TRBV20-1 and TRBJ1-1; no clear D gene. Trimming stripped 1 base from V and 5 bases from J, with 20 bases between. The CDR3 sequence is 16 residues long. Germline CDR1 is DFQATT and CDR2 is SNEGSKA (reference sequence). CDR3 nucleotide sequence: TGCAGTGCTAGAGTTCGAGGCCTGGGCGGAGCGACTGAAGCTTTCTTT. This encodes CSARVRGLGGATEAFF.

V gene TRBV6-1 combines with J gene TRBJ2-7; 7 bases fit TRBD1. The length of the CDR3 is 14 residues. The V and J ends lost 7 bases and 5 bases, in that order; junction bases with no gene match: 11. CDR1 is MNHNS and CDR2 is SASEGT in the germline V gene. DNA for the CDR3: TGTGCCAGCATGGCCAACAGGGGAACCCACGAGCAGTACTTC. Amino acids: CASMANRGTHEQYF.

This clonotype came up a few times. This chain uses TRBV7-2 with TRBJ2-1, with TRBD1 matching 10 bases. The CDR3 consists of 14 residues. With 3 bases clipped from V and 6 bases from J, the junction kept 2 bases outside the gene matches. In germline, CDR1 is SGHTA, CDR2 FQGNSA. The CDR3 DNA reads TGTGCCAGCAGCTTCCGGACAGGGGGCAATGAGCAGTTCTTC. Its protein product is CASSFRTGGNEQFF.

V and J are TRBV7-3 and TRBJ2-3, with D hard to call. CDR1 and CDR2 (germline): SGHTA, FQGTGA. CDR3 length equals 13 residues. V was trimmed by 5 bases and J by 0 bases, leaving 6 bases between them. The CDR3 loop is CASSPPSTDTQYF. The CDR3 nucleotides read TGTGCCAGCAGCCCCCCCAGCACAGATACGCAGTATTTT.

The rearrangement joins TRBV7-8 to TRBJ1-1, with D perhaps TRBD1 (5 bases). The ends were cut back, 4 bases at V and 1 base at J, with 7 bases in the middle. CDR1 is SGHVS, CDR2 FQNEAQ, per germline. This CDR3 contains 13 residues. The CDR3: CASSSGGNTEAFF. In DNA, the CDR3 is TGTGCCAGCAGCTCCGGGGGGAACACTGAAGCTTTCTTT.

The chain is built from TRBV10-3 and TRBJ2-7; TRBD1 might be the D (6 bases). Germline CDR1 reads ENHRY; CDR2 reads SYGVKD. This CDR3 comprises 15 residues. The V end lost 0 bases, the J end lost 2 bases, and 11 bases lay between the germline ends. The CDR3 sequence is CAISESTGSAYEQYF. In nucleotides, the CDR3 is TGTGCCATCAGTGAGTCGACAGGATCTGCCTACGAGCAGTACTTC.

The genes are TRBV7-2 and TRBJ1-1, with D hard to call. The CDR3 is 14 amino acids. Germline values: CDR1 SGHTA, CDR2 FQGNSA. V gave up 4 bases and J gave up 7 bases, with 16 bases separating them. CDR3 amino acids: CASSSVGRPIEAFF. The CDR3 DNA is TGTGCCAGCAGCTCAGTTGGGAGACCTATTGAAGCTTTCTTT. The full variable domain, with the rest looked up from reference TRBV7-2 and TRBJ1-1, is GAGVSQSPSNKVTEKGKDVELRCDPISGHTALYWYRQSLGQGLEFLIYFQGNSAPDKSGLPSDRFSAERTGGSVSTLTIQRTQQEDSAVYLCASSSVGRPIEAFFGQGTRLTVV.

The chain links TRBV10-3 to TRBJ1-2; tentatively, D is TRBD1 (6 bases). Germline CDR1 is ENHRY and CDR2 is SYGVKD. The ends were cut back, 6 bases at V and 6 bases at J, with 14 bases in the middle. The CDR3 sequence is 13 residues long. The CDR3 here is CAISRSGDHGYTF. The CDR3 DNA reads TGTGCCATCAGCCGGTCAGGGGATCATGGCTACACCTTC.

This chain uses TRBV7-2 with TRBJ1-6; D is possibly TRBD1 (6 bases). CDR3 size: 15 residues. The germline gives CDR1 SGHTA, CDR2 FQGNSA. The V gene lost 3 bases and the J gene lost 7 bases, with 13 bases spanning the gap. CDR3 sequence: CASSFQVDSNSPLHF. The CDR3 region has the DNA TGTGCCAGCAGCTTCCAGGTGGACAGCAATTCACCCCTCCACTTT.

The genes are TRBV20-1 and TRBJ1-1, with D perhaps TRBD1 (6 bases). This CDR3 is built from 15 residues. The V and J ends lost 8 bases and 6 bases respectively, with 25 bases between them. From germline, CDR1 is DFQATT and CDR2 SNEGSKA (reference sequence). In DNA form, the CDR3 reads TGCAGTCCTTGGGCTCGGGACACCCAAGAGGCTGAAGCTTTCTTT. It codes for CSPWARDTQEAEAFF.

This clonotype was seen a few times. CDR3 region: CASSLSVTQYF. The CDR3 DNA follows: TGTGCCAGCAGCTTATCGGTGACCCAGTACTTC. This chain connects TRBV7-2 to TRBJ2-5; no clear D gene. CDR1 is SGHTA and CDR2 is FQGNSA in the germline V gene. The V gene lost 2 bases and the J gene lost 7 bases, with 5 bases spanning the gap. This CDR3 contains 11 residues. The variable domain in full, completed from reference TRBV7-2 and TRBJ2-5, reads GAGVSQSPSNKVTEKGKDVELRCDPISGHTALYWYRQSLGQGLEFLIYFQGNSAPDKSGLPSDRFSAERTGGSVSTLTIQRTQQEDSAVYLCASSLSVTQYFGPGTRLLVL.

This clonotype has just a few counts. V gene TRBV7-9 combines with J gene TRBJ2-3; no reliable D call. Germline V gene sequence: CDR1 SEHNR, CDR2 FQNEAQ (reference sequence). Deletions cut 2 bases from V and 2 bases from J, with 11 bases between. This CDR3 is built from 15 residues. CDR3 in DNA: TGTGCCAGCAGCTTAAGCTTAGGGAACACAGATACGCAGTATTTT. Translation: CASSLSLGNTDTQYF.

A single count supports this clonotype. J is TRBJ1-1 and V is TRBV7-9; D not resolved. V was clipped by 1 base and J by 4 bases, with 7 bases between them. The CDR3 is 13 residues long. CDR1 is SEHNR and CDR2 is FQNEAQ in the germline V gene (reference sequence). In DNA form, the CDR3 reads TGTGCCAGCAGCTTAGTTTCGGGCACTGAAGCTTTCTTT. It yields the protein CASSLVSGTEAFF.

This chain joins TRBV5-4 and TRBJ2-7; possibly TRBD1 or TRBD2 for D (6 bases each). The V gene lost 4 bases and the J gene lost 6 bases, with 23 bases spanning the gap. Germline V CDR1 and CDR2: SGHNT, YYREEE (reference sequence). This CDR3 has 16 amino acids. In DNA, the CDR3 is TGTGCCAGCAGCCCCACGGGGGCCACCAGGTTTAGCGAGCAGTACTTC. Amino acids: CASSPTGATRFSEQYF.